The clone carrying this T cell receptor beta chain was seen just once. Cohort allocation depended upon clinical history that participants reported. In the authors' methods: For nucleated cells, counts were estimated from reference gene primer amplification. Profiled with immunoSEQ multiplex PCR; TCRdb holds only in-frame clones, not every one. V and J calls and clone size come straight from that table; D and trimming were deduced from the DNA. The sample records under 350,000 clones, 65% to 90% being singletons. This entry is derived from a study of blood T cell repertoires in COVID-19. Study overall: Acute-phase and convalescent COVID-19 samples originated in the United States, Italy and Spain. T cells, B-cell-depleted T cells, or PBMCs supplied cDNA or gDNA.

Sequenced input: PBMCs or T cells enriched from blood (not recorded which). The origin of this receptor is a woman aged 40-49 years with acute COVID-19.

Here the CDR3 reads CASRQGAGNEQFF. The CDR3 region has the DNA TGTGCCAGCAGACAGGGGGCAGGGAATGAGCAGTTCTTC. The chain carries TRBV6-6 and TRBJ2-1; 9 nucleotides align to TRBD1. The CDR3 has 13 residues. Trimming at V came to 6 bases and at J to 7 bases, leaving 4 bases not matched to a gene. The germline gives CDR1 MNHNY, CDR2 SVGAGI (reference sequence).